The 7 T cell receptor beta chains given below trace back to one sample, sequenced in a study of blood T cell repertoires in COVID-19. Repertoires were generated with immunoSEQ multiplex PCR, while TCRdb's copy carries only in-frame clones and drops some. This sample yields approximately 270,000 clones, of which approximately 89% are seen a single time; about 6.7% belongs to the top ten. Material for sequencing was peripheral blood. These receptors originate from a woman between 25 and 40 years old with COVID-19, enrolled during active disease.

The chain joins TRBV28 to TRBJ2-7; 10 bases align to TRBD1. Germline V gene data show CDR1 as MDHEN and CDR2 as SYDVKM. After removal of 5 bases from V and 1 base from J, the junction contained 2 bases not matched to a gene. CDR3 length: 14 residues. CDR3 nucleotides: TGTGCCAGCAGTCCGGGACAGGGGTCCTACGAGCAGTACTTC. Its translation: CASSPGQGSYEQYF.

The chain carries TRBV10-1 and TRBJ2-3, with 9 positions matching TRBD1. The length of the CDR3 is 17 residues. V lost 5 bases and J lost 0; bases outside the gene matches: 9. Germline V gene data show CDR1 as WNHNN and CDR2 as SYGVQD (reference sequence). The CDR3 sequence is CASSMGQGLTSTDTQYF. DNA of the CDR3: TGCGCCAGCAGTATGGGACAGGGTTTGACTAGCACAGATACGCAGTATTTT.

This chain joins TRBV11-2 and TRBJ2-2; D is perhaps TRBD2 (7 bases). Germline V gene lookup returns CDR1 SGHAT and CDR2 FQNNGV. The CDR3 covers 15 residues. Trimming took 5 bases from V and 6 from J, leaving 16 bases between them. The CDR3 reads CASSGGQAGPGELFF. CDR3 in DNA: TGTGCCAGCAGCGGGGGGCAAGCGGGGCCCGGGGAGCTGTTTTTT.

The V call is TRBV28, the J call TRBJ2-3; D remains ambiguous. In germline, CDR1 is MDHEN, CDR2 SYDVKM. Trimming removed 2 bases from V and 4 bases from J, with 10 bases in between. The CDR3 contains 14 residues. The CDR3 bases are TGTGCCAGCAGTTTAGCGGTCCCACCAGATACGCAGTATTTT. Translating gives CASSLAVPPDTQYF.

V usage is TRBV3-1 (or the pseudogene TRBV3-2) and J usage is TRBJ2-7; D gene unclear. CDR1 LGHDT and CDR2 YNNKEL come from the germline V gene (reference sequence). The length of the CDR3 is 14 residues. Between the trimmed V and J ends, which lost 0 bases and 6 bases, there was a span of 12 bases. In DNA, the CDR3 is TGTGCCAGCAGCCAAGATCCCAGAAGAACCGAGCAGTACGTC. Its protein is CASSQDPRRTEQYV.

This rearrangement joins TRBV24-1 to TRBJ2-2; 10 positions agree with TRBD1. After removal of 7 bases from V and 6 bases from J, the junction contained 4 bases not matched to a gene. The CDR3 is 14 residues long. CDR1 and CDR2 (germline): KGHDR, SFDVKD. In DNA, the CDR3 is TGTGCCACCAGGGGACAGGGGAAATCCGGGGAGCTGTTTTTT. Protein sequence: CATRGQGKSGELFF.

This rearrangement joins TRBV15 to TRBJ2-1; D is undetermined. The CDR3 length is 14 residues. Per the germline V gene, CDR1 is LNHNV and CDR2 is YYDKDF (reference sequence). Trimming took off 0 bases at V and 4 bases at J, with 7 bases between the two ends. The CDR3 here is CATSRDPLYNEQFF. CDR3 coding DNA: TGTGCCACCAGCAGAGACCCCCTTTACAATGAGCAGTTCTTC.